This T cell receptor (beta chain) comes out of a study of T cell responses to AZD1222 COVID-19 vaccine. Pooling of second doses given at about 4 or about 12 weeks was done. The table came from immunoSEQ multiplex PCR; TCRdb's copy has only in-frame clones and leaves some out. The data hold 50,000 to 55,000 clones, with roughly 86% observed a single time. Per germline, CDR1 SGHAT and CDR2 FQNNGV. After removal of 5 bases from V and 5 bases from J, the junction contained 20 bases not matched to a gene. The CDR3 is made up of 19 amino acids. For this clone: Its antigen remains unidentified.

Study-wide points: Only after the peak T cell response were repertoires sampled. Of the AZD1222 recipients, only six or seven were seropositive at baseline.

The receptor was isolated from an adult who received the AZD1222 COVID-19 vaccine. The sample here was peripheral blood, taken 28 days after the second AZD1222 dose. The rearrangement links TRBV11-2 to TRBJ1-4, with 7 bases lining up with TRBD1. CDR3: CASSPPPRQGRGLNEKLFF. CDR3 in DNA: TGTGCCAGCAGCCCGCCCCCAAGACAGGGCCGAGGTTTGAATGAAAAACTGTTTTTT.